This TCR beta chain comes out of a study of T cell responses to AZD1222 COVID-19 vaccine. In its sample, this clone was seen once. The antigen remains undetermined. Using immunoSEQ multiplex PCR, the repertoire was profiled, and TCRdb retains in-frame clones only, with some absent. The data contain 250,000 to 300,000 clones, 90% to 95% of them singletons. Germline assignment: CDR1 SNHLY and CDR2 FYNNEI. CDR3 length: 14 residues. Trimming left V 7 bases short and J 1 base short, with 13 bases between. Broader study findings: Mapped onto spike, vaccine-associated CD4 TCRs spanned it and were dominant at 160-218 and 743-854. Baseline testing showed seropositivity in only six AZD1222 recipients. In the spike-specific TCR repertoire, nearly half reportedly target unmutated variant regions. A mostly white British donor set with more females was recruited, and clonal diversity was possibly underestimated.

The receptor comes from an adult who received the AZD1222 COVID-19 vaccine. The V gene is TRBV2, the J gene TRBJ1-1; D unclear. The sample consisted of peripheral blood, taken 28 days after the second AZD1222 dose. DNA for the CDR3: TGTGCCAGCACAAGCTTGCAAAAGAACACTGAAGCTTTCTTT. Translated: CASTSLQKNTEAFF.